This TCR beta chain is from a study of T cell responses to AZD1222 COVID-19 vaccine. About the study: Both about-4-week and about-12-week second-dose recipients were combined. Study-level points and caveats: Donors were largely white British and mainly female; clonal diversity was possibly underestimated. Unmutated variant regions are reportedly targeted by nearly half of spike-specific TCRs.

The CDR3 has 12 residues. Germline values: CDR1 MNHEY, CDR2 SVGEGT. Trimming removed 2 bases from V and 4 bases from J, with 3 bases in between. The method was immunoSEQ multiplex PCR; TCRdb's version includes in-frame clones alone and lacks a portion of them. Of 150,000 to 200,000 clones listed, less than 90% are singletons. Worth noting for this clone: Its antigen is still unknown.

This sequence was found in an adult in good health. Specimen: peripheral blood, collected on day 0 of AZD1222 vaccination. The chain links TRBV6-2 or TRBV6-3 to TRBJ1-5; no definite D call. The CDR3: CASSYTNQPQHF. CDR3 DNA: TGTGCCAGCAGTTACACTAATCAGCCCCAGCATTTT.